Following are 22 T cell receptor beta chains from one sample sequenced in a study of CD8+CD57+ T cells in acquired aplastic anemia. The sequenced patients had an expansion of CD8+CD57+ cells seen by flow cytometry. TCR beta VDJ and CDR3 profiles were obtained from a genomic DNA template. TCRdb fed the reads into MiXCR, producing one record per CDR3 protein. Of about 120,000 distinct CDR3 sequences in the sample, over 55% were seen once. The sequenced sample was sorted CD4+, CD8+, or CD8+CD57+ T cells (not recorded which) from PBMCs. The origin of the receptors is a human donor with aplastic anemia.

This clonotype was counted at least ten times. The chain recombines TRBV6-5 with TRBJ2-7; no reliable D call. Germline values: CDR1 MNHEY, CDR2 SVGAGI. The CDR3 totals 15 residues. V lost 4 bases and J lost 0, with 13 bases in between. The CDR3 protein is CASSFTGSGSYEQYF. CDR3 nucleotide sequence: TGTGCCAGCAGTTTTACCGGGTCCGGCTCCTACGAGCAGTACTTC.

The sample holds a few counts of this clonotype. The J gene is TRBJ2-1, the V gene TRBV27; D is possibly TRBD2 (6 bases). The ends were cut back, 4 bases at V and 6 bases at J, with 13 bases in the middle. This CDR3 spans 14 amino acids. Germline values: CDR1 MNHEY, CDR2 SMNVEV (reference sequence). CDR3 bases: TGTGCCAGCAGTTCAGCTAGGGGAGGCAATGAGCAGTTCTTC. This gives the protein CASSSARGGNEQFF.

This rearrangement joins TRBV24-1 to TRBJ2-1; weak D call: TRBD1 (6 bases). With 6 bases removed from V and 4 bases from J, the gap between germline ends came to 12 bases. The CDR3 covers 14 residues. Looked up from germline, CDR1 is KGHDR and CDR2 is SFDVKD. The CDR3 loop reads CATSSGTLYNEQFF. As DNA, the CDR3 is TGTGCCACCAGTTCCGGGACACTTTACAATGAGCAGTTCTTC.

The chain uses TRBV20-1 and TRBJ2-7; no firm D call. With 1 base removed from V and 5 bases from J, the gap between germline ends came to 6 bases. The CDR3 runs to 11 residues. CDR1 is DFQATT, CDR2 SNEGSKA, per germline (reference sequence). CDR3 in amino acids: CSARAPDEQYF. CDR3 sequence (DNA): TGCAGTGCTAGAGCCCCGGACGAGCAGTACTTC.

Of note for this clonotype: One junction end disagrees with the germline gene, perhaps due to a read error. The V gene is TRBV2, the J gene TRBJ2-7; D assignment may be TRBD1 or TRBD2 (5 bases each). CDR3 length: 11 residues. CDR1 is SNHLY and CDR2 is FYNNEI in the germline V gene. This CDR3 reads CASSESGTSFF. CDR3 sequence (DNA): TGTGCCAGCAGTGAATCGGGGACCTCGTTTTTC.

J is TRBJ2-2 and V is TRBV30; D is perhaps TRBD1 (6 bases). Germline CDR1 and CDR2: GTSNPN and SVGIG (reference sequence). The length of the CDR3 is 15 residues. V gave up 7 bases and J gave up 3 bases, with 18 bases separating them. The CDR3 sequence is CASNLGARDTGELFF. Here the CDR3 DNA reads TGTGCCTCGAATCTGGGGGCTAGGGACACCGGGGAGCTGTTTTTT.

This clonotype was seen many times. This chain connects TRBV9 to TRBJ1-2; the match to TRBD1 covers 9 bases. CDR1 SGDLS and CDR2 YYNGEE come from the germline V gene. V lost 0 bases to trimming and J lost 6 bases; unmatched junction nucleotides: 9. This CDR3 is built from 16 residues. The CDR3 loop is CASSVGTTGGKDGYTF. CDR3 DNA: TGTGCCAGCAGCGTAGGAACGACAGGGGGGAAGGATGGCTACACCTTC.

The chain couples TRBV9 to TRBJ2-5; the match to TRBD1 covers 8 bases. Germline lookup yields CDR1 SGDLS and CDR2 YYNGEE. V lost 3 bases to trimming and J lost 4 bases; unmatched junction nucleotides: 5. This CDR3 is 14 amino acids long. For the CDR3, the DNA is TGTGCCAGCAGCGGGACAGGGAATGGAGAGACCCAGTACTTC. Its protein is CASSGTGNGETQYF.

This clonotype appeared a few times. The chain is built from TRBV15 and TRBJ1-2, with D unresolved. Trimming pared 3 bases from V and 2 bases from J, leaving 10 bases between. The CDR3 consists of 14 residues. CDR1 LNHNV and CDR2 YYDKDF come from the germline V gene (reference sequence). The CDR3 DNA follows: TGTGCCACCAGCAGCTTGGCTGGGAACTATGGCTACACCTTC. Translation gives CATSSLAGNYGYTF.

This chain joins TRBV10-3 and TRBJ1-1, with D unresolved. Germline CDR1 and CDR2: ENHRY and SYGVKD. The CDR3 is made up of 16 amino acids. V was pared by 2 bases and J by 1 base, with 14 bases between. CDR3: CAISEDLGGENTEAFF. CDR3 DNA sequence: TGTGCCATCAGTGAGGATTTGGGTGGTGAGAACACTGAAGCTTTCTTT.

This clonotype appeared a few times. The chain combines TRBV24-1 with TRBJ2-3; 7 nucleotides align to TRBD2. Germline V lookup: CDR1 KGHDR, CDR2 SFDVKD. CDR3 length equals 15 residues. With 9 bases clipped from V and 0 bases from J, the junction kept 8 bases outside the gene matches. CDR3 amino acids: CATAWGGFSTDTQYF. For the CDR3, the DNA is TGTGCCACCGCCTGGGGGGGGTTTAGCACAGATACGCAGTATTTT.

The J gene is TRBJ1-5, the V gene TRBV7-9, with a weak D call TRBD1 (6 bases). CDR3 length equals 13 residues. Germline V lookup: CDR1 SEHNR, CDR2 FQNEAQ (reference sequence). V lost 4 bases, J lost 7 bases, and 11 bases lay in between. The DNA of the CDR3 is TGTGCCAGCAGCTCACAGGGCGGGCAGCCCCAGCATTTT. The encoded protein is CASSSQGGQPQHF.

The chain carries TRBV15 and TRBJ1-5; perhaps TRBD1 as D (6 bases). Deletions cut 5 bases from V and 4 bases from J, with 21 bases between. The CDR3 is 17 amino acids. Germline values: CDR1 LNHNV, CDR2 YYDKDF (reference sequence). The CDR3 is CATSGRQAGATNQPQHF. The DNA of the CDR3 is TGTGCCACCAGCGGGCGACAGGCTGGGGCGACTAATCAGCCCCAGCATTTT.

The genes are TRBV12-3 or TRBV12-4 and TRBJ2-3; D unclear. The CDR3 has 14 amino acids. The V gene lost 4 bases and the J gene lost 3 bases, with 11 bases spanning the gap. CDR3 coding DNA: TGTGCCAGCAGTTCTGCTAGAAGGACAGATACGCAGTATTTT. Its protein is CASSSARRTDTQYF.

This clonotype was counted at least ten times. The CDR3 DNA follows: TGTGCCGGAGACAGGGGGCCCTACGAGCAGTACTTC. It translates to CAGDRGPYEQYF. This sequence joins TRBV30 and TRBJ2-7; the match to TRBD1 covers 10 bases. Germline V CDR1 and CDR2: GTSNPN, SVGIG (reference sequence). The CDR3 spans 12 residues. Trimming took 8 bases from V and 2 from J; bases not matched to a gene: 3.

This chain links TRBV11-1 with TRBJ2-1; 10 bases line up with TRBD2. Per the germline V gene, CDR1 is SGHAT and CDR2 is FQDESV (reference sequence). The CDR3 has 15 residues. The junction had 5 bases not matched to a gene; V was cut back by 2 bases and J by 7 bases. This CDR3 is CASSLRLAGGNEQFF. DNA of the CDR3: TGTGCCAGCAGCTTACGACTAGCGGGCGGGAATGAGCAGTTCTTC.

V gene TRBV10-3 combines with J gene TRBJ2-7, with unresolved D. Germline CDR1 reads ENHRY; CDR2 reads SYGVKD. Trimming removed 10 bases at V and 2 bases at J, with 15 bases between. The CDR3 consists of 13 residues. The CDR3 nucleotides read TGTGCCAGCAGAGACGGGTCAACCTACGAGCAGTACTTC. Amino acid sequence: CASRDGSTYEQYF.

The CDR3 DNA follows: TGCAGTGCTAGGGGAACCGGGACCCCGCGCGCCACTGAAGCTTTCTTT. It yields the protein CSARGTGTPRATEAFF. The rearrangement uses TRBV20-1 and TRBJ1-1, with TRBD1 as a possible D gene (5 bases). V lost 3 bases, J lost 4 bases, and 21 bases lay in between. The germline gives CDR1 DFQATT, CDR2 SNEGSKA (reference sequence). The CDR3 is 16 amino acids.

The CDR3 sequence is CASSLDIIQPLHF. As DNA, the CDR3 is TGTGCCAGCAGCTTAGACATAATTCAGCCCCTCCACTTT. The V and J genes are TRBV7-8 and TRBJ1-6; unclear D gene. V lost 1 base and J lost 13, with 11 bases in between. The CDR3 spans 13 residues. In germline, CDR1 is SGHVS, CDR2 FQNEAQ.

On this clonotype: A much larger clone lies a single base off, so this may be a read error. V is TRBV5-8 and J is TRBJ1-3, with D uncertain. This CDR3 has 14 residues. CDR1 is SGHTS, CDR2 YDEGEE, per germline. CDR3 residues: CASSPVYSGNTTYF. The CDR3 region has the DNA TGTGCCAGCAGCCCTGTCTACTCTGGAAACACCACATATTTT.

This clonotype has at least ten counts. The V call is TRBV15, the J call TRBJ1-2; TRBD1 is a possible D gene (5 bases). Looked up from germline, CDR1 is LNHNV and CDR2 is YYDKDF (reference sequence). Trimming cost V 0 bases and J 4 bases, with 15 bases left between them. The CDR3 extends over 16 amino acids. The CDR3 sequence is CATSRDRSEGIYGYTF. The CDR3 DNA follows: TGTGCCACCAGCAGAGATAGATCGGAGGGGATCTATGGCTACACCTTC.

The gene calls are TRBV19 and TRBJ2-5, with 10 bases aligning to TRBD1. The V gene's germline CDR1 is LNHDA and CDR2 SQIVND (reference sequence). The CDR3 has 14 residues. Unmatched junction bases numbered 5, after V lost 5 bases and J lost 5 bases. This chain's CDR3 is CASSGLGQGETQYF. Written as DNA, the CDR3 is TGTGCCAGTAGTGGCTTGGGACAGGGGGAGACCCAGTACTTC.